This TCR beta chain was retrieved from a study of human CD8 memory T cell subsets. With respect to this clonotype: The target antigen is unknown.

Germline CDR1 MDHEN, CDR2 SYDVKM. The CDR3 is made up of 13 amino acids. Study results and caveats: The beta chain was the only T cell receptor chain that the study sequenced. In contrast to effector memory cells, stem-like memory and precursor exhausted T cells had similarly high diversity. Precursor exhausted and stem-like memory T cell repertoires shared minimal overlap.

Libraries for TCR beta were constructed using UMI-labeled 5' RACE. TCRdb re-analyzed the 5' RACE reads; it lists each CDR3 protein once, without DNA. This listing includes under 11,000 distinct CDR3 sequences. Sequenced sample: CD8+ T cells from PBMCs. V is TRBV28 and J is TRBJ1-2; the D call from TCRdb, TRBD1, cannot be confirmed without DNA. This sequence originates from a human donor in good health. The CDR3 is CASTLRDRGGYTF.